These 25 T cell receptor beta chains originate from one sample sequenced in a study of neoadjuvant anti-PD-1 for oral cavity cancer (dated by TCRdb to the early 2020s). To prepare the library, the immunoSEQ multiplex PCR assay was applied. This immuneACCESS table, as held by TCRdb, lists in-frame sequences with V and J called but not all clones. Of the missing ones, under half trace to an unresolved V gene in checked studies; the others have no known cause. This sample has tens of thousands of clones in its table, and about 90% of those were observed once. The ten largest clones take up 2.5% to 3% of the sample. Interpreted using the paper, the time point label stands for: after neoadjuvant nivolumab, at surgical resection. The source material was PBMCs, sampled after nivolumab (anti-PD-1) treatment. These receptors came from a person aged 35-80 years with oral cavity squamous cell carcinoma.

This clone was picked up one time. The chain links TRBV2 to TRBJ1-3; D not certain. Germline V lookup: CDR1 SNHLY, CDR2 FYNNEI. Trimming removed 6 bases from V and 0 bases from J, with 9 bases in between. The CDR3 has 14 amino acids. The CDR3 nucleotides are TGTGCCAGCAGCATACAGCGCTCTGGAAACACCATATATTTT. Translated, it gives CASSIQRSGNTIYF.

DNA of the CDR3: TGTGCCAGCAGTTACTCTGCAGGGTGGGACTCACCCCTCCACTTT. Amino acid sequence: CASSYSAGWDSPLHF. The chain couples TRBV6-5 to TRBJ1-6; D is perhaps TRBD1 (5 bases). Germline V CDR1 and CDR2: MNHEY, SVGAGI. The CDR3 is 15 amino acids. Trimming stripped 0 bases from V and 10 bases from J, with 13 bases between.

The V gene is TRBV28, the J gene TRBJ2-7, with D perhaps assigned TRBD1 or TRBD2 (5 bases each). The germline gives CDR1 MDHEN, CDR2 SYDVKM. V was cut by 5 bases and J by 4 bases, with 18 bases left in between. The CDR3 totals 15 residues. The CDR3, as DNA: TGTGCCAGCAGTGCCTCATTGGGACCGCTGTACGAGCAGTACTTC. It encodes CASSASLGPLYEQYF.

This chain connects TRBV9 to TRBJ2-6, with a possible D match to TRBD1 (6 bases). V lost 0 bases and J 1 base, leaving 14 bases between the germline ends. The CDR3 covers 18 residues. Germline CDR1 SGDLS, CDR2 YYNGEE. The CDR3 DNA follows: TGTGCCAGCAGCGTAGGTCAACAGGGCTCATCTGGGGCCAACGTCCTGACTTTC. As protein: CASSVGQQGSSGANVLTF. Full variable domain (rest looked up from reference TRBV9 and TRBJ2-6): DSGVTQTPKHLITATGQRVTLRCSPRSGDLSVYWYQQSLDQGLQFLIQYYNGEERAKGNILERFSAQQFPDLHSELNLSSLELGDSALYFCASSVGQQGSSGANVLTFGAGSRLTVL.

The rearrangement links TRBV2 to TRBJ2-7; D gene ambiguous. Trimming cost V 5 bases and J 2 bases, with 4 bases left between them. The CDR3 spans 11 residues. The germline V gene has CDR1 SNHLY and CDR2 FYNNEI. CDR3 residues: CASSWAYEQYF. The CDR3, as DNA: TGTGCCAGCAGTTGGGCCTACGAGCAGTACTTC. The variable domain in full, completed from reference TRBV2 and TRBJ2-7, reads EPEVTQTPSHQVTQMGQEVILRCVPISNHLYFYWYRQILGQKVEFLVSFYNNEISEKSEIFDDQFSVERPDGSNFTLKIRSTKLEDSAMYFCASSWAYEQYFGPGTRLTVT.

This clone was seen only a few times. This sequence joins TRBV4-1 and TRBJ2-1; D possibly uses TRBD1 or TRBD2 (5 bases each). This CDR3 is built from 12 residues. V was shortened by 4 bases and J by 7 bases, with 8 bases between the two germline ends. Germline CDR1 and CDR2: MGHRA and YSYEKL. CDR3 nucleotide sequence: TGCGCCAGCAGCCGGTGGGGGAATGAGCAGTTCTTC. It translates to CASSRWGNEQFF.

The chain carries TRBV5-1 and TRBJ2-5, with TRBD1 matching over 7 bases. Germline V lookup: CDR1 SGHRS, CDR2 YFSETQ. The J segment lost 8 bases and the V segment lost 0 bases, leaving 4 bases of the junction unmatched. The CDR3 consists of 13 residues. The chain's CDR3 is CASSLGGTDTQYF. In DNA, the CDR3 is TGCGCCAGCAGCTTGGGTGGGACAGACACCCAGTACTTC.

This clone occurred a few times. The V call is TRBV6-1, the J call TRBJ2-7; TRBD1 matches at 9 bases. J was trimmed by 3 bases and V by 2 bases; bases with no gene match: 8. The CDR3 runs to 16 residues. CDR1 is MNHNS, CDR2 SASEGT, per germline. The CDR3 DNA reads as TGTGCCAGCAGTGAATTTCCATCGGGACAGGGCTACGAGCAGTACTTC. This sequence encodes CASSEFPSGQGYEQYF.

This clone has only a few counts. The V and J genes are TRBV7-9 and TRBJ1-3; D unresolved. The germline V gene has CDR1 SEHNR and CDR2 FQNEAQ (reference sequence). The CDR3 spans 12 residues. The ends were cut back, 2 bases at V and 4 bases at J, with 3 bases in the middle. The CDR3 nucleotides are TGTGCCAGCAGCTTACACGGAAACACCATATATTTT. Translation: CASSLHGNTIYF.

The V call is TRBV7-3, the J call TRBJ1-5; D call uncertain. Per germline, CDR1 SGHTA and CDR2 FQGTGA. This CDR3 contains 13 residues. Trimming shortened V by 2 bases and J by 6 bases, and 8 bases separated the two germline ends. The CDR3 protein is CASSLDAGQPQHF. Written as DNA, the CDR3 is TGTGCCAGCAGCTTAGATGCCGGTCAGCCCCAGCATTTT.

This rearrangement joins TRBV14 to TRBJ1-1, with a weak D call TRBD1 (6 bases). V lost 1 base and J 7 bases, leaving 16 bases between the germline ends. The CDR3 contains 15 residues. CDR1 and CDR2 (germline): SGHDN, FVKESK. The CDR3 nucleotides are TGTGCCAGCAGCCAAGTCCTCGGGGGGGCTGGTGAAGCTTTCTTT. Encoded protein: CASSQVLGGAGEAFF.

The rearrangement uses TRBV7-3 and TRBJ2-2; D gene uncertain. V lost 4 bases to trimming and J lost 6 bases, with 12 bases between them. Germline V lookup: CDR1 SGHTA, CDR2 FQGTGA. This CDR3 spans 14 amino acids. CDR3: CASSSRSPAGELFF. CDR3 nucleotides: TGTGCCAGCAGCTCCCGGAGTCCGGCCGGGGAGCTGTTTTTT. Together with reference TRBV7-3 and TRBJ2-2, the CDR3 gives the full variable domain: GAGVSQTPSNKVTEKGKYVELRCDPISGHTALYWYRQSLGQGPEFLIYFQGTGAADDSGLPNDRFFAVRPEGSVSTLKIQRTERGDSAVYLCASSSRSPAGELFFGEGSRLTVL.

This rearrangement joins TRBV4-1 to TRBJ2-3; 14 nucleotides agree with TRBD2. CDR1 MGHRA and CDR2 YSYEKL come from the germline V gene. This CDR3 comprises 17 residues. J was trimmed by 5 bases and V by 0 bases; bases with no gene match: 4. The CDR3 loop is CASSQETSGRAGDTQYF. The CDR3 DNA follows: TGCGCCAGCAGCCAAGAGACTAGCGGGAGGGCCGGAGATACGCAGTATTTT.

V and J are TRBV2 and TRBJ1-5, with 7 bases fitting TRBD1. The trim removed 6 bases at V and 3 bases at J, leaving 5 bases unmatched. The germline gives CDR1 SNHLY, CDR2 FYNNEI. CDR3 length: 14 amino acids. CDR3 loop: CASRLTGTNQPQHF. As DNA, the CDR3 is TGTGCCAGCAGGCTGACAGGGACCAATCAGCCCCAGCATTTT.

The gene calls are TRBV15 and TRBJ1-2; 7 bases are a match to TRBD1. Trimming removed 0 bases from V and 5 bases from J; junction bases left unmatched: 9. Germline V CDR1 and CDR2: LNHNV, YYDKDF (reference sequence). The CDR3 sequence is 16 residues long. The CDR3 here is CATSRDLLDRIYGYTF. Here the CDR3 DNA reads TGTGCCACCAGCAGAGATCTCCTGGACAGGATTTATGGCTACACCTTC.

The rearrangement uses TRBV6-1 and TRBJ1-2, with D uncertain. CDR1 MNHNS and CDR2 SASEGT come from the germline V gene. The V gene lost 7 bases and the J gene lost 3 bases, with 9 bases spanning the gap. CDR3 length: 12 amino acids. In DNA, the CDR3 is TGTGCCAGCACCCCAGTAGACTATGGCTACACCTTC. Translated, it gives CASTPVDYGYTF.

The rearrangement uses TRBV19 and TRBJ1-5; D may be TRBD1 (6 bases). With 8 bases removed from V and 0 bases from J, the gap between germline ends came to 14 bases. The CDR3 has 15 residues. CDR1 and CDR2 from the germline V gene are LNHDA and SQIVND (reference sequence). The CDR3 nucleotides read TGTGCCAGTCACTCGGACAGCTATAGCAATCAGCCCCAGCATTTT. Its translation is CASHSDSYSNQPQHF.

The chain combines TRBV13 with TRBJ1-2; D might be TRBD1 (5 bases). CDR1 is PRHDT and CDR2 is FYEKMQ in the germline V gene (reference sequence). V dropped 0 bases and J dropped 4 bases, with 9 bases sitting between them. The CDR3 totals 14 residues. CDR3 protein: CASSLGPGGYGYTF. In DNA, the CDR3 is TGTGCCAGCAGCTTAGGCCCGGGGGGCTATGGCTACACCTTC.

V is TRBV5-3 and J is TRBJ2-3; 9 bases are a match to TRBD2. TRBV5-3 is reported as an ORF; its role is uncertain. The trim removed 5 bases at V and 11 bases at J, leaving 15 bases unmatched. The CDR3 extends over 15 amino acids. The DNA of the CDR3 is TGTGCCAGAAGTTGGCCGGGACTAGCCTACTTTGGGCAGTATTTT. Translation: CARSWPGLAYFGQYF.

The genes are TRBV9 and TRBJ2-3; 14 bases line up with TRBD2. CDR1 is SGDLS, CDR2 YYNGEE, per germline. The V and J ends lost 3 bases and 5 bases, in that order; junction bases with no gene match: 8. CDR3 size: 17 residues. The CDR3 sequence is CASSAGTSGSYRDTQYF. CDR3 nucleotide sequence: TGTGCCAGCAGCGCCGGGACTAGCGGGAGCTATAGAGATACGCAGTATTTT.

The genes are TRBV4-1 and TRBJ1-5; a possible D gene is TRBD1 (6 bases). The CDR3 runs to 17 residues. With 5 bases removed from V and 0 bases from J, the gap between germline ends came to 17 bases. From germline, CDR1 is MGHRA and CDR2 YSYEKL. The CDR3 DNA reads as TGCGCCAGCAGCAACCCCCAAGGGGGTATTAGCAATCAGCCCCAGCATTTT. This translates into CASSNPQGGISNQPQHF.

This rearrangement joins TRBV11-2 to TRBJ2-3; TRBD1 aligns across 8 bases. Germline V gives CDR1 SGHAT, CDR2 FQNNGV. V shed 5 bases and J 7 bases; nucleotides not matched to a gene: 8. The CDR3 runs 14 residues. This chain's CDR3 is CASSPRTGRNTQYF. CDR3 bases: TGTGCCAGCAGCCCGCGGACAGGGAGAAATACGCAGTATTTT.

The chain joins TRBV5-4 to TRBJ2-7; 11 bases match TRBD2. The CDR3 has 14 residues. With 4 bases clipped from V and 7 bases from J, the junction kept 7 bases outside the gene matches. Germline lookup yields CDR1 SGHNT and CDR2 YYREEE (reference sequence). CDR3 region: CASSERLAGREQYF. CDR3 nucleotides: TGTGCCAGCAGCGAGCGACTAGCGGGGAGGGAGCAGTACTTC.

This rearrangement joins TRBV7-3 to TRBJ1-2; D may be TRBD1 (5 bases). Germline values: CDR1 SGHTA, CDR2 FQGTGA. The V and J ends lost 2 bases and 4 bases respectively, with 17 bases between them. The CDR3 sequence is 16 residues long. CDR3 sequence (DNA): TGTGCCAGCAGCTTATCCCCTACGGGGGGAGGCTATGGCTACACCTTC. Its protein product is CASSLSPTGGGYGYTF.

This clone was detected once. The genes are TRBV7-3 and TRBJ2-6; no reliable D call. This CDR3 is 15 amino acids long. Trimming left V 2 bases short and J 1 base short, with 6 bases between. The V gene's germline CDR1 is SGHTA and CDR2 FQGTGA. The CDR3 spells CASSLGLSGANVLTF. CDR3 in DNA: TGTGCCAGCAGCTTAGGCTTATCTGGGGCCAACGTCCTGACTTTC.